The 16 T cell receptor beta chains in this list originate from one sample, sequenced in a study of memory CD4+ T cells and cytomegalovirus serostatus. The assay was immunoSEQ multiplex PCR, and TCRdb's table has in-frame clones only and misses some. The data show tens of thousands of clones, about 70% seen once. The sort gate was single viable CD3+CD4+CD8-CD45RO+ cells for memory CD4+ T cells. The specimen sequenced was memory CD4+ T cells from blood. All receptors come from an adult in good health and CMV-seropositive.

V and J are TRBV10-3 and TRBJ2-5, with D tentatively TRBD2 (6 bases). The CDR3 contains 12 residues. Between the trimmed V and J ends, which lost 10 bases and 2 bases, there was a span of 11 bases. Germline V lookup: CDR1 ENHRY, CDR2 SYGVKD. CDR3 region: CATRREQETQYF. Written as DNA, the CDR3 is TGTGCCACCCGACGGGAGCAAGAGACCCAGTACTTC.

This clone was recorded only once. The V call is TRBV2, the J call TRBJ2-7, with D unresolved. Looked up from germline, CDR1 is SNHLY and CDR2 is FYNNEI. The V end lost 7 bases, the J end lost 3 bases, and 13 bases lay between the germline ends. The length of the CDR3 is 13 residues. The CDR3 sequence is CASNTGTNYEQYF. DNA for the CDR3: TGTGCCAGCAATACGGGCACAAACTACGAGCAGTACTTC.

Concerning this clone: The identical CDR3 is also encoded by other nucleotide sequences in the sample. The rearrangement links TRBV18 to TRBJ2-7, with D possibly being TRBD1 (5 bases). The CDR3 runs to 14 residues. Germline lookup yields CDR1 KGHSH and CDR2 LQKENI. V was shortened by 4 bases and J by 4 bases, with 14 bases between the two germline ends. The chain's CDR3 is CASSLRQGIYEQYV. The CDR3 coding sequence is TGTGCCAGCTCACTCCGCCAGGGAATTTACGAGCAGTACGTC.

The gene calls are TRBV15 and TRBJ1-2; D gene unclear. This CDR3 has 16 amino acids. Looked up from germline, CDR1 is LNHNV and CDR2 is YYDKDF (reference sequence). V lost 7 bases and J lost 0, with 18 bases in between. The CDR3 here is CATTLDLRGANYGYTF. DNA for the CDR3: TGTGCCACCACCCTCGATCTCAGAGGAGCTAACTATGGCTACACCTTC.

The CDR3 bases are TGTGCCATCAGTGAATCGGCGAACACTGAAGCTTTCTTT. Translating it yields CAISESANTEAFF. The chain has TRBV10-3 and TRBJ1-1; D is unclear. CDR3 length: 13 residues. Deletions cut 3 bases from V and 1 base from J, with 6 bases between. Germline assignment: CDR1 ENHRY and CDR2 SYGVKD.

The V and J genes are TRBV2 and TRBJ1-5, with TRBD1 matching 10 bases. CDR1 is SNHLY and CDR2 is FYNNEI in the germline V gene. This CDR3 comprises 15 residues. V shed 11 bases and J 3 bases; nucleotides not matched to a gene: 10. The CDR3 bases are TGTGCCCCCCACCGGGACAGGGGTTACAATCAGCCCCAGCATTTT. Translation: CAPHRDRGYNQPQHF. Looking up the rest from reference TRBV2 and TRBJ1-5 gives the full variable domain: EPEVTQTPSHQVTQMGQEVILRCVPISNHLYFYWYRQILGQKVEFLVSFYNNEISEKSEIFDDQFSVERPDGSNFTLKIRSTKLEDSAMYFCAPHRDRGYNQPQHFGDGTRLSIL.

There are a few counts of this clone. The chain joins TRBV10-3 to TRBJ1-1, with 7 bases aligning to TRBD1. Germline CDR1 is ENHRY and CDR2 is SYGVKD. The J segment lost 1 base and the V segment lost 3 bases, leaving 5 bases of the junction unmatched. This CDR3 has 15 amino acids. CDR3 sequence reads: CAISDQDRANTEAFF. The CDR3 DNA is TGTGCCATCAGTGACCAAGACAGGGCGAACACTGAAGCTTTCTTT.

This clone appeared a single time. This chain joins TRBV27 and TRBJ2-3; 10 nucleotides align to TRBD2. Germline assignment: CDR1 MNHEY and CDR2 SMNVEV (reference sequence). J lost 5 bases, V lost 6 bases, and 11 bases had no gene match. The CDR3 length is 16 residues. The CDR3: CASRINSGRPGDTQYF. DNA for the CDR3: TGTGCCAGCAGGATCAATAGCGGGAGGCCGGGAGATACGCAGTATTTT.

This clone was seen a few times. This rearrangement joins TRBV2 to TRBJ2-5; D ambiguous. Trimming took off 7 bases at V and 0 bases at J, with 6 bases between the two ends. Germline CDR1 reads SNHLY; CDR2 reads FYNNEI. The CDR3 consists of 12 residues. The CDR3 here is CASNSYQETQYF. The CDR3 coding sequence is TGTGCCAGCAATTCGTACCAAGAGACCCAGTACTTC.

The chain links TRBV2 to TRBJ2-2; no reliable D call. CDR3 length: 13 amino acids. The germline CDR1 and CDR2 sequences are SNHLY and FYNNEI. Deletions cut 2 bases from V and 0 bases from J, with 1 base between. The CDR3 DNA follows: TGTGCCAGCAGTGAACCGAACACCGGGGAGCTGTTTTTT. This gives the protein CASSEPNTGELFF. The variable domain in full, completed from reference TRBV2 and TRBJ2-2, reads EPEVTQTPSHQVTQMGQEVILRCVPISNHLYFYWYRQILGQKVEFLVSFYNNEISEKSEIFDDQFSVERPDGSNFTLKIRSTKLEDSAMYFCASSEPNTGELFFGEGSRLTVL.

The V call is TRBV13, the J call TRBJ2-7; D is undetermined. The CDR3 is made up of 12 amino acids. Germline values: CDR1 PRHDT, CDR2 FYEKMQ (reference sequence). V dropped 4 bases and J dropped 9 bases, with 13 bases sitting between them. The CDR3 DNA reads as TGTGCCAGCAGCTCACGTAAAGGAACGCAGTACGTC. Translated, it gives CASSSRKGTQYV.

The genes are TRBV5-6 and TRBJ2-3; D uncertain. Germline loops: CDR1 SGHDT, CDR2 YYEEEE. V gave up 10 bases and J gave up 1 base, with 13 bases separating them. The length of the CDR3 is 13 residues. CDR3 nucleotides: TGTGCCTCCCGCAGACTGGGCACAGATACGCAGTATTTT. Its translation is CASRRLGTDTQYF. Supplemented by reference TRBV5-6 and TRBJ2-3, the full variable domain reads DAGVTQSPTHLIKTRGQQVTLRCSPKSGHDTVSWYQQALGQGPQFIFQYYEEEERQRGNFPDRFSGHQFPNYSSELNVNALLLGDSALYLCASRRLGTDTQYFGPGTRLTVL.

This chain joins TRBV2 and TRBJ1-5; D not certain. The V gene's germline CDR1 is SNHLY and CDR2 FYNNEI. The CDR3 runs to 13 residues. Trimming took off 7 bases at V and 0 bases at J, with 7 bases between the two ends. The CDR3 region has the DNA TGTGCCAGCACAGAGAATAGCAATCAGCCCCAGCATTTT. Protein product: CASTENSNQPQHF.

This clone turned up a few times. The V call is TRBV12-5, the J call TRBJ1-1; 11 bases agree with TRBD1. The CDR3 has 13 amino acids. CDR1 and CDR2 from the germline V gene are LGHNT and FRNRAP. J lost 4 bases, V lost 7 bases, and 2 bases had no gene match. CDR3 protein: CASVGQGATEAFF. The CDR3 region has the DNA TGTGCTAGTGTCGGACAGGGGGCCACTGAAGCTTTCTTT. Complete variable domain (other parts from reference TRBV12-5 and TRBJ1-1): DARVTQTPRHKVTEMGQEVTMRCQPILGHNTVFWYRQTMMQGLELLAYFRNRAPLDDSGMPKDRFSAEMPDATLATLKIQPSEPRDSAVYFCASVGQGATEAFFGQGTRLTVV.

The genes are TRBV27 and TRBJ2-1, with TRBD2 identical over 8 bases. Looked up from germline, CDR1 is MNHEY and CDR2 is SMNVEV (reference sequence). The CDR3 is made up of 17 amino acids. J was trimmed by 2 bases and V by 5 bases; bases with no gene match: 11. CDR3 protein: CASSRGSLADTYNEQFF. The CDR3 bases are TGTGCCAGCAGTCGAGGCTCACTAGCGGACACCTACAATGAGCAGTTCTTC.

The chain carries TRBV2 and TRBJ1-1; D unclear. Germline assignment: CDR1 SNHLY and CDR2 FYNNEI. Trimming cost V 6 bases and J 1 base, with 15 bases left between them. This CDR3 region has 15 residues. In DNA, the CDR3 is TGTGCCAGCAGGCCTCTGAGGCGAGGGAACACTGAAGCTTTCTTT. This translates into CASRPLRRGNTEAFF.